The rows below give T cell receptor beta chains drawn from one sample of a study of blood T cell repertoires in COVID-19. Repertoires were generated with immunoSEQ multiplex PCR, while TCRdb's copy carries only in-frame clones and drops some. The sample shows about 280,000 clones, over 80% of them seen only once. Sequenced input: PBMCs or T cells enriched from blood (not recorded which). The receptors come from a woman aged 25 to 39 with acute COVID-19. Both conserved end residues are part of each CDR3. The order of the fields is clone size, J gene, D gene, V gene, CDR3 protein, CDR3 DNA. The D gene is left open where the match is weak. Part of the rows lack a size; the others show once, few, many or a class for expanded clones.

. | TRBJ2-3 | . | TRBV5-1 | CASSPGLITTDTQYF | TGCGCCAGCAGCCCGGGACTGATAACCACAGATACGCAGTATTTT
. | TRBJ1-1 | TRBD1 | TRBV18 | CASSPTGQGNTEAFF | TGTGCCAGCTCACCTACAGGACAGGGGAACACTGAAGCTTTCTTT
. | TRBJ2-7 | TRBD1 | TRBV18 | CASSRGQPTYEQYF | TGTGCCAGCTCACGGGGACAGCCCACCTACGAGCAGTACTTC
. | TRBJ1-1 | . | TRBV6-5 | CASSPLAGTEAFF | TGTGCCAGCAGCCCCCTAGCGGGTACTGAAGCTTTCTTT
. | TRBJ2-7 | TRBD2 | TRBV10-3 | CAISSGTSGTEQYF | TGTGCCATCAGTTCCGGGACTAGCGGGACCGAGCAGTACTTC
. | TRBJ2-1 | TRBD2 | TRBV27 | CASSLLAAHNEQFF | TGTGCCAGCAGTTTACTAGCGGCCCACAATGAGCAGTTCTTC
. | TRBJ2-7 | . | TRBV3-1/TRBV3-2 | CASSQVTTASEQYF | TGTGCCAGCAGCCAAGTTACGACAGCCTCAGAGCAGTACTTC
once | TRBJ1-2 | . | TRBV7-3 | CASTTYDRDGYTF | TGTGCCAGCACCACCTACGACCGGGATGGCTACACCTTC
. | TRBJ2-7 | TRBD1 | TRBV4-3 | CASSLGTVSYEQYF | TGCGCCAGCAGCCTTGGGACAGTCTCCTACGAGCAGTACTTC
. | TRBJ2-3 | . | TRBV24-1 | CATSDSGRGISRADTQYF | TGTGCCACCAGTGATTCAGGCAGGGGAATTAGTCGCGCAGATACGCAGTATTTT
. | TRBJ2-7 | TRBD1 | TRBV6-6 | CASSHNHRQGSSLYEQYF | TGTGCCAGCAGTCACAACCATAGACAGGGAAGCTCATTGTACGAGCAGTACTTC
. | TRBJ2-1 | TRBD1 | TRBV2 | CASRSWDRVNNEQFF | TGTGCCAGCAGGTCCTGGGACAGGGTCAACAATGAGCAGTTCTTC
. | TRBJ1-1 | TRBD1 | TRBV9 | CASSAGTGSNTEAFF | TGTGCCAGCAGCGCCGGGACAGGATCCAACACTGAAGCTTTCTTT
. | TRBJ1-2 | . | TRBV28 | CASNRVAWGYTF | TGTGCCAGCAATCGGGTAGCCTGGGGCTACACCTTC
. | TRBJ2-7 | . | TRBV28 | CASSLWPSTYEQYF | TGTGCCAGCAGTTTATGGCCTAGTACCTACGAGCAGTACTTC
. | TRBJ2-4 | TRBD2 | TRBV6-5 | CASSYSTGTRLNIQYF | TGTGCCAGCAGTTACTCGACCGGGACTAGATTGAACATTCAGTACTTC